This TCR beta chain stems from a study of OX40 agonist ivuxolimab in advanced cancers. General notes on the study: Ivuxolimab, which targeted the costimulatory receptor OX40 (CD134), was an agonistic, fully human IgG2 monoclonal antibody. Peripheral TCRbeta sequencing was intended to test whether TCR sequence diversity was altered and clonal T-cell expansion was caused by ivuxolimab. Of the approximately 54 patients in dose escalation, about 20 had hepatocellular carcinoma, some 15 had melanoma, 9 had renal cell carcinoma and 9 had head and neck cancer. Intravenous ivuxolimab was administered to patients every 2 weeks at six dose levels: 0.01, 0.1, 0.3, 1.5, 3 and 10 mg/kg. The dose-escalation cohort was about 83% male with a mean age of approximately 60 years, ranging from about 23 to 85. Three dose-escalation patients achieved partial responses, one with hepatocellular carcinoma and two with cutaneous melanoma. The paper describes the monotherapy dose-escalation part (N of about 55 patients) of the phase I trial of ivuxolimab. Patients were allowed to have had prior anti-PD-1, anti-PD-L1 or anti-CTLA-4 therapy, and approximately 43% of the dose-escalation patients had previously received checkpoint inhibitors. Here is what the overall study found, with its caveats: On average, CD8+ T cells showed more expanded clones than CD4+ T cells after ivuxolimab. In the 0.1-3.0 mg/kg groups, partial responders had among the lowest normalized peripheral clonal expansion, particularly in CD8+ T cells. Clonal expansion of both CD4+ and CD8+ blood T cells was observed from baseline to week 6 at doses 0.1 to 3.0 mg/kg. Low levels of normalized T-cell clonal expansion were also shown by some nonresponding patients. Which antigens the clonally expanded peripheral T cells were specific for was not determined.

The trial excluded patients who had a history of autoimmune disease or who were on systemic immunosuppression. In every dose cohort, peripheral blood was drawn for TCR sequencing at baseline, cycle 4 day 1, and cycle 7 day 1. The samples were drawn from a first-in-human, open-label, multicenter phase I dose-escalation trial of ivuxolimab. Adults with locally advanced or metastatic melanoma, renal cell carcinoma, hepatocellular carcinoma or head and neck squamous cell carcinoma were enrolled in the trial. Before TCR sequencing, CD4+ T cells and CD8+ T cells from peripheral blood were sorted into separate populations. From its cysteine to its phenylalanine, the CDR3 spans 17 amino acids. Of all the DNA, just the CDR3 is kept, 51 bases in frame from base 1. V was cut back by 3 bases and J by 0 bases, leaving a gap of 17 bases between them. Per the germline V gene (reference sequence), LNHDA is the CDR1 and SQIVND is the CDR2.

To sequence the TCRbeta CDR3 region, genomic DNA was isolated from the sorted cells. The immunoSEQ Assay was used for sequencing of TCRbeta CDR3 regions. TCRdb mirrors the immuneACCESS table, restricted to in-frame sequences. Some clones are absent from its copies; in checked studies, under half trace to an unresolved V gene, and the reason for the others is unknown. The sample table shows around 31,000 clones, and roughly 89% are seen once. The ten largest clonotypes hold approximately 40% of the sample. A remark on this clone: There is no known antigen for this receptor. Base-call qualities are not available, and no considerably larger clone is one nucleotide away.

Sequenced here: CD4+ or CD8+ T cells sorted from blood, sampled in a trial of the OX40 agonist ivuxolimab. The source is an adult with an advanced solid tumor such as melanoma, head and neck, liver or kidney cancer. The receptor chain draws on TRBV19 and TRBJ2-5; perhaps TRBD2 is the D gene, with 6 bases matching. The DNA reads as follows: TGTGCCAGTAGTATGTTAGGCGGAGGGGCCAACCAAGAGACCCAGTACTTC. Protein translation: CASSMLGGGANQETQYF.